This T cell receptor beta chain stems from a study of blood T cell repertoires in COVID-19. In the source study's methods: Estimates of nucleated cell counts were drawn from the amplification of reference gene primers. The protocol was immunoSEQ multiplex PCR, while the TCRdb copy is restricted to in-frame clones and leaves out a portion. V and J calls plus clone size are reproduced from that table; the DNA served to infer D and trimming. Among some 140,000 clones listed, approximately 83% were seen once. In Seattle, patients joined the study during active infection and were tracked longitudinally. Germline CDR1 and CDR2: KGHSH and LQKENI. With 1 base removed from V and 2 bases from J, the gap between germline ends came to 6 bases. The CDR3 consists of 15 residues.

The source of this sequence is a woman between 55 and 75 years old with COVID-19, enrolled during active disease. The specimen was peripheral blood. The chain joins TRBV18 to TRBJ2-6; D perhaps matches TRBD1 (5 bases). CDR3 sequence reads: CASSPQGAGANVLTF. For the CDR3, the DNA is TGTGCCAGCTCACCACAAGGGGCTGGGGCCAACGTCCTGACTTTC.